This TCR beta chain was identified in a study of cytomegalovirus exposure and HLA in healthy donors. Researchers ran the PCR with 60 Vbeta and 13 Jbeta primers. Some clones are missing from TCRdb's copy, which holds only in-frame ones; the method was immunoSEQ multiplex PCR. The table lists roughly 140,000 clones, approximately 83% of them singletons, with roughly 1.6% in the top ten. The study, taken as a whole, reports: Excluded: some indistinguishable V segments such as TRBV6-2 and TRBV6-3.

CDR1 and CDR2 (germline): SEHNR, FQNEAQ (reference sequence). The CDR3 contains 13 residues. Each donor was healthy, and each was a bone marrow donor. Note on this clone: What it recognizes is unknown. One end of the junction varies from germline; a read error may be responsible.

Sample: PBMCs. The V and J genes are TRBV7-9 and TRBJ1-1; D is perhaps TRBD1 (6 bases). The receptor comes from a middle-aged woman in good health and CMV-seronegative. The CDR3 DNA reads TGTTCCAGCAGTCAGGGGATTGGCACTGAAGCTTTCTTT. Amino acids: CSSSQGIGTEAFF.